This TCR beta chain was sequenced for a study of neurological immune-mediated disorders. The CDR3 is 13 residues long. Trimming removed 7 bases from V and 6 bases from J, with 15 bases in between. Each CDR3 protein is one row after TCRdb ran MiXCR on the 5' RACE reads. The table lists fewer than 85,000 distinct CDR3 sequences, about 15% of them singletons. The chain links TRBV12-3 or TRBV12-4 to TRBJ1-1, with D possibly TRBD1 on 6 matching bases. This clonotype was obtained from a woman aged 40 to 49 in good health. What was sequenced was PBMCs. The CDR3 region is CASTLQGWAEAFF. CDR3 sequence (DNA): TGTGCCAGCACCCTACAGGGCTGGGCTGAAGCTTTCTTT.